The clone carrying this T cell receptor beta chain was counted at least ten times. Each CDR3 protein gets one entry after TCRdb re-called the reads with MiXCR. The top ten clones hold about 45% of a sample with a few hundred thousand distinct CDR3 sequences, over 15% of them seen once. These data come from a study of T cell repertoires in cytomegalovirus infection. Study summary: Indications came from public TCR beta signatures; they pointed to CMV infection and to a matching HLA type.

The ends were cut back, 5 bases at V and 5 bases at J, with 13 bases in the middle. The CDR3 has 14 amino acids. Per germline, CDR1 SEHNR and CDR2 FQNEAQ (reference sequence). This rearrangement joins TRBV7-9 to TRBJ2-1; D is possibly TRBD1 (5 bases). This TCR was sampled from a human donor in good health (CMV status not recorded). Some clones in this sample may be carry-over from other donors' samples. Sequencing input: CD8+ T cells from PBMCs. In nucleotides, the CDR3 is TGTGCCAGCAGCCCGTATGACAGAGACAATGAGCAGTTCTTC. Amino acids: CASSPYDRDNEQFF.